The present TCR beta chain was sequenced within a study of OX40 agonist ivuxolimab in advanced cancers. Study context: Treatment of patients was with ivuxolimab, an agonistic anti-OX40 (CD134) antibody. Under the entry rules, prior anti-PD-1, anti-PD-L1 or anti-CTLA-4 therapy was allowed, and about 38% had some.

CDR1 and CDR2 from the germline V gene are MNHEY and SVGAGI. Trimming cost V 4 bases and J 6 bases, with 10 bases left between them. This CDR3 spans 13 amino acids. The repertoire was sequenced with immunoSEQ multiplex PCR; TCRdb's copy has only in-frame clones and lacks some. The table lists about 110,000 clones, about 91% of them singletons. About this clone itself: What it recognizes is unknown.

Overall study findings and caveats: The mean number of expanded clones was higher in CD8+ T cells than in CD4+.

Material: CD4+ or CD8+ T cells sorted from blood, obtained in a trial of the OX40 agonist ivuxolimab. The chain has TRBV6-5 and TRBJ2-4; TRBD1 might be the D (5 bases). This sequence was found in an adult with an advanced solid tumor such as melanoma, head and neck, liver or kidney cancer. The CDR3 coding sequence is TGTGCCAGCAGTTCCCAAAGGGGAAACATTCAGTACTTC. Amino acids: CASSSQRGNIQYF.